These 18 T cell receptor beta chains came from one sample sequenced in a study of response to subunit inactivated influenza vaccine. TCRdb independently ran MiXCR on the RT-PCR reads; one entry per CDR3 protein. The sample lists 630,000 or so distinct CDR3 sequences, around 16% occurring once. The sample here was PBMCs from blood, taken roughly 13 days after vaccination. The source is a man between 50 and 59 years old who received an inactivated influenza vaccine.

The chain recombines TRBV10-3 with TRBJ2-1; D remains ambiguous. Trimming removed 6 bases from V and 0 bases from J, with 12 bases in between. The CDR3 runs 15 residues. The germline V gene has CDR1 ENHRY and CDR2 SYGVKD. The CDR3 nucleotides read TGTGCCATCAGCCCCTCCGCGTCCTCCTACAATGAGCAGTTCTTC. Residues: CAISPSASSYNEQFF.

The rearrangement links TRBV12-3 or TRBV12-4 to TRBJ2-2, with 7 bases matching TRBD2. The CDR3 runs to 15 residues. V shed 3 bases, J shed 5 bases, and the junction held 6 bases outside the gene matches. The DNA for the CDR3 is TGTGCCAGCAGTTTCCCCAGGGAGGGTACCGGGGAGCTGTTTTTT. Translating it yields CASSFPREGTGELFF.

The J gene is TRBJ2-7, the V gene TRBV28; D is uncertain. Trimming took 5 bases from V and 5 from J, leaving 16 bases between them. The CDR3 extends over 14 amino acids. Germline V gives CDR1 MDHEN, CDR2 SYDVKM. The CDR3 protein is CASSNGRSPHEQYF. CDR3 DNA: TGTGCCAGCAGTAATGGACGTTCGCCCCACGAGCAGTACTTC.

The chain's CDR3 is CASSYSGRTYNEQFF. In nucleotides, the CDR3 is TGTGCCAGCAGTTATAGCGGGAGAACCTACAATGAGCAGTTCTTC. This chain uses TRBV12-3 or TRBV12-4 with TRBJ2-1; 9 positions match TRBD2. The J segment lost 2 bases and the V segment lost 4 bases, leaving 3 bases of the junction unmatched. The CDR3 has 15 amino acids.

The sample holds many counts of this clonotype. This chain connects TRBV4-2 to TRBJ2-7; 7 nucleotides agree with TRBD1. The CDR3 length is 13 residues. V was pared by 0 bases and J by 6 bases, with 2 bases of the junction left unmatched. Germline V gene sequence: CDR1 LGHNA, CDR2 YNFKEQ. The CDR3 DNA reads as TGTGCCAGCAGCCAAGAACAGGGGCTCGAGCAGTACTTC. Protein: CASSQEQGLEQYF.

The gene calls are TRBV2 and TRBJ2-7, with D perhaps TRBD1 or TRBD2 (6 bases each). The CDR3 is 13 amino acids. From germline, CDR1 is SNHLY and CDR2 FYNNEI. With 10 bases removed from V and 3 bases from J, the gap between germline ends came to 16 bases. CDR3 bases: TGTGCCACCCGGAAAGGGGGGTACTACGAGCAGTACTTC. Its translation is CATRKGGYYEQYF.

The chain recombines TRBV5-1 with TRBJ2-6; D gene unclear. CDR3 length equals 14 residues. CDR1 SGHRS and CDR2 YFSETQ come from the germline V gene. Trimming removed 4 bases from V and 0 bases from J, with 5 bases in between. The DNA of the CDR3 is TGCGCCAGCAGCGTCACCTCTGGGGCCAACGTCCTGACTTTC. Protein product: CASSVTSGANVLTF. The full variable domain, in which reference TRBV5-1 and TRBJ2-6 provide the parts outside the CDR3, is KAGVTQTPRYLIKTRGQQVTLSCSPISGHRSVSWYQQTPGQGLQFLFEYFSETQRNKGNFPGRFSGRQFSNSRSEMNVSTLELGDSALYLCASSVTSGANVLTFGAGSRLTVL.

In this sample, this clonotype turned up a few times. The chain combines TRBV4-3 with TRBJ2-7, with D maybe TRBD2 (5 bases). The CDR3 extends over 15 amino acids. Germline V gene sequence: CDR1 LGHNA, CDR2 YSLEER. Trimming stripped 2 bases from V and 6 bases from J, with 17 bases between. Written as DNA, the CDR3 is TGCGCCAGCAGCCAACAACTAGTCCGGTCTCCCGAGCAGTACTTC. Translation: CASSQQLVRSPEQYF.

This clonotype was seen more than once but under ten times. The chain employs TRBV7-9 and TRBJ2-3; 10 nucleotides align to TRBD2. The CDR3 has 17 residues. Germline V gives CDR1 SEHNR, CDR2 FQNEAQ (reference sequence). V gave up 4 bases and J gave up 1 base; unmatched junction bases: 8. The CDR3, as DNA: TGTGCCAGCAGCTCCGGGACTAGCGAACTCGGCACAGATACGCAGTATTTT. Translation gives CASSSGTSELGTDTQYF.

This clonotype was seen a few times. The CDR3 DNA reads as TGTGCCAGCAGCGTAGAGGGACAGGGCCATGAGCAGTTCTTC. Protein: CASSVEGQGHEQFF. The rearrangement links TRBV9 to TRBJ2-1, with 9 bases fitting TRBD1. V gave up 0 bases and J gave up 8 bases; unmatched junction bases: 3. The CDR3 spans 14 residues. Germline lookup yields CDR1 SGDLS and CDR2 YYNGEE.

This clonotype was seen only a few times. The V and J genes are TRBV6-1 and TRBJ1-1; 7 bases line up with TRBD1. Germline V gene data show CDR1 as MNHNS and CDR2 as SASEGT. After removal of 4 bases from V and 2 bases from J, the junction contained 10 bases not matched to a gene. The length of the CDR3 is 16 residues. CDR3 DNA: TGTGCCAGCAGTGCGCACAGGGGTGGGCGCAACACTGAAGCTTTCTTT. The encoded protein is CASSAHRGGRNTEAFF.

The V and J genes are TRBV29-1 and TRBJ2-3; 9 nucleotides line up with TRBD1. V shed 7 bases, J shed 1 base, and the junction held 3 bases outside the gene matches. CDR1 is SQVTM and CDR2 is ANQGSEA in the germline V gene. There are 13 residues in the CDR3. The CDR3 sequence is CSAGQGRTDTQYF. DNA of the CDR3: TGCAGCGCGGGACAGGGACGCACAGATACGCAGTATTTT.

This chain uses TRBV7-2 with TRBJ1-1; D call uncertain. The CDR3 is 15 amino acids. V lost 5 bases to trimming and J lost 4 bases, with 17 bases between them. Germline V gives CDR1 SGHTA, CDR2 FQGNSA. The CDR3 loop reads CASSAGWVLSTEAFF. The CDR3 DNA sequence: TGTGCCAGCAGCGCCGGATGGGTTTTAAGCACTGAAGCTTTCTTT. Based on the CDR3 plus reference TRBV7-2 and TRBJ1-1, the full variable domain is GAGVSQSPSNKVTEKGKDVELRCDPISGHTALYWYRQSLGQGLEFLIYFQGNSAPDKSGLPSDRFSAERTGGSVSTLTIQRTQQEDSAVYLCASSAGWVLSTEAFFGQGTRLTVV.

This clonotype was found many times. The chain carries TRBV5-1 and TRBJ2-3, with 8 bases aligning to TRBD1. The germline V gene has CDR1 SGHRS and CDR2 YFSETQ. The V segment lost 4 bases and the J segment 4 bases; nucleotides outside the gene matches: 11. This CDR3 has 16 amino acids. DNA for the CDR3: TGCGCCAGCAGCCCCCATGGACAGGGAGAGGCAGATACGCAGTATTTT. Amino acids: CASSPHGQGEADTQYF.

In this sample, this clonotype turned up a few times. The rearrangement uses TRBV7-8 and TRBJ1-1, with 9 bases matching TRBD1. V lost 5 bases, J lost 3 bases, and 4 bases stayed unmatched. Germline-derived CDR1 and CDR2 are SGHVS and FQNEAQ. This CDR3 has 14 residues. The chain's CDR3 is CASSRRDRDTEAFF. The CDR3, as DNA: TGTGCCAGCAGCCGCCGGGACAGGGACACTGAAGCTTTCTTT.

The V call is TRBV6-5, the J call TRBJ1-1; 10 bases are a match to TRBD1. CDR1 and CDR2 (germline): MNHEY, SVGAGI. Germline trimming cut 3 bases from V and 11 bases from J; bases unmatched to any gene: 6. The CDR3 runs 13 residues. The CDR3 DNA is TGTGCCAGCAGTTATCCGGGACAGGGGATGGCTTTCTTT. This sequence encodes CASSYPGQGMAFF.

V and J are TRBV12-3 or TRBV12-4 and TRBJ2-1, with D hard to call. Trimming cost V 5 bases and J 10 bases, with 15 bases left between them. The CDR3 contains 13 residues. The CDR3 coding sequence is TGTGCCAGCAGTCCCCGAAATAGCAGAGAGCAGTTCTTC. Translating it yields CASSPRNSREQFF.

This chain links TRBV20-1 with TRBJ2-3; TRBD2 matches at 9 bases. Per the germline V gene, CDR1 is DFQATT and CDR2 is SNEGSKA (reference sequence). The CDR3 sequence is 15 residues long. CDR3 region: CSKLGASGVTDTQYF. The CDR3, as DNA: TGCAGCAAGTTAGGGGCTAGCGGGGTGACAGATACGCAGTATTTT.